This record looks at one T cell receptor (beta chain) sequence and its context. Antigen specificity is unknown. This record comes from a study of T cell responses to AZD1222 COVID-19 vaccine. Whole-study context: Pooling covered second doses at about 4 or about 12 weeks. Findings and limits, study-wide: Donor demographics were predominantly white British with a female majority; clonal diversity may be underestimated.

V was shortened by 1 base and J by 2 bases, with 9 bases between the two germline ends. This CDR3 is 16 amino acids long. Per germline, CDR1 MGHDK and CDR2 SYGVNS. The repertoire was sequenced with immunoSEQ multiplex PCR; TCRdb's copy has only in-frame clones and lacks some. This sample has 100,000 to 130,000 clones, with more than 70% found just once. This chain uses TRBV25-1 with TRBJ1-6; D gene unclear. The sequenced sample was peripheral blood, obtained on day 0 of AZD1222 vaccination. The receptor was derived from an adult in good health. The CDR3 loop is CASSESWGAYNSPLHF. The CDR3 nucleotides are TGTGCCAGCAGTGAATCGTGGGGTGCCTATAATTCACCCCTCCACTTT.